The present TCR beta chain was sequenced within a study of OX40 agonist ivuxolimab in advanced cancers. A note on the overall study: Ivuxolimab was an agonistic, fully human IgG2 monoclonal antibody directed against OX40 (CD134), a costimulatory receptor. In the dose-escalation cohort, 70% to 90% of patients were male, and the mean age was around 65 years with a range of roughly 23 to 79. Intravenous ivuxolimab was administered to patients every 2 weeks at six dose levels: 0.01, 0.1, 0.3, 1.5, 3 and 10 mg/kg. Of the approximately 54 dose-escalation patients, hepatocellular carcinoma was present in around 20, melanoma in around 15, renal cell carcinoma in 9 and head and neck cancer in 9. Prior anti-PD-1, anti-PD-L1 or anti-CTLA-4 therapy was permitted, and 35% to 40% of dose-escalation patients had received checkpoint inhibitors. Partial responses occurred in three dose-escalation patients, of whom one had hepatocellular carcinoma and two had cutaneous melanoma. The purpose of peripheral TCRbeta sequencing was to test whether ivuxolimab changed TCR sequence diversity and led to clonal T-cell expansion. The paper describes the monotherapy dose-escalation part (N of about 57 patients) of the phase I trial of ivuxolimab. Overall results and qualifications from the work: Partial responders in the 0.1-3.0 mg/kg groups had among the lowest normalized peripheral clonal expansion, especially among CD8+ T cells. Antigen specificity was not determined for the clonally expanded peripheral T cells. After ivuxolimab, CD8+ T cells had more expanded clones than CD4+ T cells on average. Low levels of normalized T-cell clonal expansion were also seen in some nonresponding patients. At doses of 0.1 to 3.0 mg/kg, clonal expansion of both CD4+ and CD8+ T cells in blood was seen between baseline and week 6.

CDR1 and CDR2 (ENHRY, SYGVKD) derive from the germline V gene. The CDR3 contains 14 residues, cysteine and phenylalanine counted. Only CDR3 DNA is held: 42 bases, read in frame from base 1. V is pared back by 6 bases and J by 0 bases, with 12 bases lying between the germline termini. Genomic DNA was isolated from the sorted cells so that the TCRbeta CDR3 region could be sequenced. TCRbeta CDR3 regions were sequenced using the immunoSEQ Assay. The source is immuneACCESS, and TCRdb retained only in-frame sequences with V and J called. Part of the clones is not carried over; for the studies checked, unresolved V genes explain less than half of this, and the remainder is unexplained. Recorded for this sample are 30,000 to 45,000 clones; approximately 79% of them occurred a single time. The ten biggest clones cover about 2% of the sample. This clone has more than one count but fewer than ten. Its antigen remains unidentified. Base qualities are not provided; no much larger clone lies one nucleotide away.

Patients with a history of autoimmune disease or receiving systemic immunosuppression were excluded from the trial. Peripheral blood for TCR sequencing was collected from all dose cohorts at baseline, on cycle 4 day 1, and on cycle 7 day 1. The samples were drawn from a first-in-human, open-label, multicenter phase I dose-escalation trial of ivuxolimab. Adults with locally advanced or metastatic melanoma, renal cell carcinoma, hepatocellular carcinoma or head and neck squamous cell carcinoma were enrolled in the trial. Before TCR sequencing, CD4+ T cells and CD8+ T cells were sorted from peripheral blood as separate populations.

The TCR sequence derives from an adult with an advanced solid tumor such as melanoma, head and neck, liver or kidney cancer. Material: CD4+ or CD8+ T cells sorted from blood, obtained in a trial of the OX40 agonist ivuxolimab. This chain joins TRBV10-3 to TRBJ2-7, with the D gene too uncertain to name. The CDR3: CAIRWAASSYEQYF. The nucleotide sequence reads TGTGCCATCAGGTGGGCGGCAAGCTCCTACGAGCAGTACTTC.